Reported below is one T cell receptor (beta chain). This clone has just one count. What this receptor recognizes is not known. There are no base qualities to consult, and no much larger clone falls within one base. The germline V gene supplies CDR1 MDHEN and CDR2 SYDVKM. At the junction V is shortened by 7 bases and J by 0 bases; bases outside the gene matches: 8. Spanning cysteine to phenylalanine, the CDR3 consists of 16 amino acids. Of the read, only the CDR3 DNA is kept; its 48 bases are in frame from base 1. The sample belongs to a study of T cell changes during pregnancy in multiple sclerosis (dated 2019 in TCRdb). About the full investigation: The study looked at changes in the T cell repertoire across pregnancy in women with multiple sclerosis.

The method was the immunoSEQ multiplex PCR assay. TCRdb stores this immuneACCESS table with in-frame sequences only. Part of the clones is absent; in the studies checked, under half of the shortfall reflects unresolved V genes, and no reason is known for the rest. A total of tens of thousands of clones appear in this sample, 85% to 95% of them only once. The top ten hold about 0.45% of the sample. This material consisted of CD4+ T cells from peripheral blood mononuclear cells, taken in the second trimester of pregnancy. This TCR derives from a female donor with multiple sclerosis, enrolled in a pregnancy study. The sequence is built from TRBV28 and TRBJ2-4; the central 8 bases match TRBD1. The encoded CDR3 is CASTPGTGLAKNIQYF. DNA sequence: TGTGCCAGCACCCCAGGGACAGGCTTAGCCAAAAACATTCAGTACTTC.